The next 27 T cell receptor beta chains were all read from a single sample in a study of blood T cell repertoires in COVID-19. TCRdb keeps only in-frame clones here, not all; method: immunoSEQ multiplex PCR. The sample has about 220,000 clones; around 88% are singletons. Sequencing used PBMCs or T cells enriched from blood (not recorded which). These receptors came from a woman in her 50s with acute COVID-19.

The J gene is TRBJ2-7, the V gene TRBV18; 15 positions agree with TRBD2. V shed 6 bases, J shed 3 bases, and the junction held 6 bases outside the gene matches. This CDR3 has 16 residues. The V gene's germline CDR1 is KGHSH and CDR2 LQKENI. CDR3 sequence: CASSRGTSGRIYEQYF. For the CDR3, the DNA is TGTGCCAGCTCCCGTGGGACTAGCGGGAGGATCTACGAGCAGTACTTC.

The chain uses TRBV27 and TRBJ2-7; TRBD2 might be the D (7 bases). This CDR3 has 15 amino acids. Germline V lookup: CDR1 MNHEY, CDR2 SMNVEV (reference sequence). The ends were cut back, 6 bases at V and 4 bases at J, with 19 bases in the middle. The CDR3 DNA is TGTGCCAGCAGGAGCTCCCAGGGGAGGGAGTACGAGCAGTACTTC. As protein: CASRSSQGREYEQYF.

The rearrangement links TRBV27 to TRBJ2-5; TRBD1 is a possible D gene (6 bases). Germline V gives CDR1 MNHEY, CDR2 SMNVEV (reference sequence). The CDR3 is made up of 15 amino acids. Trimming cost V 4 bases and J 6 bases, with 18 bases left between them. The CDR3 DNA is TGTGCCAGCAGTTCCCAGGGGTCGGGGTTGAAGACCCAGTACTTC. This sequence encodes CASSSQGSGLKTQYF.

This chain connects TRBV6-5 to TRBJ1-2; no reliable D call. The CDR3 is made up of 15 amino acids. CDR1 MNHEY and CDR2 SVGAGI come from the germline V gene. V lost 0 bases and J 8 bases, leaving 16 bases between the germline ends. In nucleotides, the CDR3 is TGTGCCAGCAGTTACTCGGTGCCCGAGGGCGGGGGCTACACCTTC. It is translated as CASSYSVPEGGGYTF.

The V call is TRBV7-2, the J call TRBJ2-5, with 11 bases that match TRBD2. Trimming cost V 3 bases and J 3 bases; bases outside gene matches: 6. The CDR3 has 16 amino acids. CDR1 and CDR2 from the germline V gene are SGHTA and FQGNSA. The CDR3 DNA reads as TGTGCCAGCAGCTTTTCCCTAGCGGGGGGCAAAGAGACCCAGTACTTC. This translates into CASSFSLAGGKETQYF.

The chain is built from TRBV2 and TRBJ2-1, with unresolved D. Germline V gene sequence: CDR1 SNHLY, CDR2 FYNNEI. The germline V and J ends were trimmed by 6 bases and 6 bases, with 9 bases remaining between them. This CDR3 has 12 amino acids. CDR3 coding DNA: TGTGCCAGCAGCCCTAGTATCAATGAGCAGTTCTTC. It codes for CASSPSINEQFF.

This rearrangement joins TRBV18 to TRBJ2-7; 10 nucleotides line up with TRBD1. The ends lost 8 bases at V and 1 base at J; junction bases unmatched: 8. The CDR3 covers 15 residues. Germline V gene lookup returns CDR1 KGHSH and CDR2 LQKENI. The CDR3: CASHRTGGTSYEQYF. The CDR3 coding sequence is TGTGCCAGCCATCGGACAGGGGGAACATCCTACGAGCAGTACTTC.

The chain links TRBV5-4 to TRBJ1-4; D is unresolved. This CDR3 comprises 14 residues. Germline CDR1 is SGHNT and CDR2 is YYREEE (reference sequence). The V gene lost 0 bases and the J gene lost 6 bases, with 9 bases spanning the gap. CDR3 sequence reads: CASSLELYDEKLFF. The CDR3 nucleotides are TGTGCCAGCAGCTTGGAACTGTATGATGAAAAACTGTTTTTT.

V gene TRBV14 combines with J gene TRBJ2-1, with 9 bases aligning to TRBD2. With V trimmed by 4 bases and J by 7 bases, 14 bases remained unmatched. CDR3 length equals 17 residues. Germline V gene data show CDR1 as SGHDN and CDR2 as FVKESK. The CDR3 loop is CASSPYALAGVWNEQFF. DNA of the CDR3: TGTGCCAGCAGCCCTTACGCATTAGCGGGAGTATGGAATGAGCAGTTCTTC. The whole variable domain, remainder taken from reference TRBV14 and TRBJ2-1, is EAGVTQFPSHSVIEKGQTVTLRCDPISGHDNLYWYRRVMGKEIKFLLHFVKESKQDESGMPNNRFLAERTGGTYSTLKVQPAELEDSGVYFCASSPYALAGVWNEQFFGPGTRLTVL.

The genes are TRBV7-6 and TRBJ2-2; D possibly corresponds to TRBD2 (6 bases). V lost 5 bases to trimming and J lost 7 bases, with 14 bases between them. The CDR3 is made up of 14 amino acids. Germline loops: CDR1 SGHVS, CDR2 FNYEAQ. The CDR3 loop reads CASSPGLLLGELFF. The CDR3 nucleotides read TGTGCCAGCAGCCCGGGACTGCTCCTCGGGGAGCTGTTTTTT.

V usage is TRBV4-1 and J usage is TRBJ1-2; 9 positions match TRBD1. Trimming took 8 bases from V and 7 from J; bases not matched to a gene: 5. Germline V CDR1 and CDR2: MGHRA, YSYEKL. The CDR3 length is 12 residues. In nucleotides, the CDR3 is TGCGCCAGCTTAGGGACAGGGCTTGGCTACACCTTC. As protein: CASLGTGLGYTF.

The chain joins TRBV6-5 to TRBJ2-6; D is uncertain. Between the trimmed V and J ends, which lost 8 bases and 2 bases, there was a span of 13 bases. The CDR3 sequence is 15 residues long. CDR1 MNHEY and CDR2 SVGAGI come from the germline V gene. The CDR3 DNA reads as TGTGCCAGCTCGACGGGTTCTACTGGGGCCAACGTCCTGACTTTC. As protein: CASSTGSTGANVLTF.

The chain employs TRBV6-5 and TRBJ1-1, with D possibly being TRBD1 (6 bases). Trimming took off 6 bases at V and 3 bases at J, with 17 bases between the two ends. CDR1 is MNHEY, CDR2 SVGAGI, per germline. The CDR3 is 15 residues long. The CDR3 loop reads CASRQGGGLYTEAFF. The CDR3 region has the DNA TGTGCCAGCAGACAGGGCGGAGGATTGTACACTGAAGCTTTCTTT.

The chain employs TRBV5-1 and TRBJ2-3; TRBD1 is a possible D gene (6 bases). The germline gives CDR1 SGHRS, CDR2 YFSETQ. V shed 4 bases and J shed 1 base, with 13 bases lying between them. The CDR3 is 15 amino acids. The CDR3 bases are TGCGCCAGCAGCGCACAGGGCTTGGGCACAGATACGCAGTATTTT. It encodes CASSAQGLGTDTQYF.

V is TRBV3-1 (or the pseudogene TRBV3-2) and J is TRBJ2-2; 10 nucleotides agree with TRBD2. V shed 4 bases and J 4 bases; nucleotides not matched to a gene: 6. This CDR3 is built from 16 residues. Germline loops: CDR1 LGHDT, CDR2 YNNKEL (reference sequence). CDR3 coding DNA: TGTGCCAGCAGCCTTTCTAGCGGGAGTGGCACCGGGGAGCTGTTTTTT. It codes for CASSLSSGSGTGELFF.

In DNA form, the CDR3 reads TGTGCCAGCAGCTTGCTCGGGACAGCCTCCTACGAGCAGTACTTC. This encodes CASSLLGTASYEQYF. The V and J genes are TRBV7-9 and TRBJ2-7, with 7 bases lining up with TRBD1. The CDR3 is made up of 15 amino acids. V dropped 3 bases and J dropped 0; count of bases not matched to a gene: 5. Germline loops: CDR1 SEHNR, CDR2 FQNEAQ (reference sequence).

The chain is built from TRBV7-6 and TRBJ2-7, with D perhaps matching TRBD2 (6 bases). The CDR3 spans 16 residues. V dropped 1 base and J dropped 7 bases, with 20 bases sitting between them. Germline CDR1 is SGHVS and CDR2 is FNYEAQ. The CDR3 bases are TGTGCCAGCAGCTTAGTAACCGGGAGTATAAGTTCGGAGCAGTACTTC. Its protein is CASSLVTGSISSEQYF.

This clone has a handful of counts. The chain is built from TRBV7-6 and TRBJ1-1, with 7 bases fitting TRBD1. The germline V gene encodes CDR1 SGHVS and CDR2 FNYEAQ. CDR3 length equals 14 residues. J was trimmed by 3 bases and V by 1 base; bases with no gene match: 2. Here the CDR3 reads CASSLGQGHTEAFF. The CDR3 nucleotides are TGTGCCAGCAGCTTAGGACAGGGCCACACTGAAGCTTTCTTT.

This clone was counted once. The V gene is TRBV27, the J gene TRBJ2-4; 7 nucleotides align to TRBD1. CDR3 length equals 15 residues. Germline lookup yields CDR1 MNHEY and CDR2 SMNVEV (reference sequence). The V gene end was trimmed by 6 bases and the J gene end by 1 base; junction bases not matched to a gene: 6. The CDR3 protein is CASSLQGWAKNIQYF. Written as DNA, the CDR3 is TGTGCCAGCAGCCTACAGGGGTGGGCCAAAAACATTCAGTACTTC.

For the CDR3, the DNA is TGTGCCAGTTTTCCAGGGACAGGGGTGAACCGGGGCTACACCTTC. This encodes CASFPGTGVNRGYTF. This chain joins TRBV19 and TRBJ1-2; 10 bases map to TRBD1. Germline CDR1 and CDR2: LNHDA and SQIVND (reference sequence). The CDR3 length is 15 residues. With V trimmed by 8 bases and J by 8 bases, 14 bases remained unmatched.

The chain employs TRBV28 and TRBJ2-1, with TRBD1 matching 11 bases. CDR3 length: 17 amino acids. V shed 5 bases and J 6 bases; nucleotides not matched to a gene: 12. CDR1 and CDR2 from the germline V gene are MDHEN and SYDVKM. CDR3 nucleotides: TGTGCCAGCAGTCGCGCAGTGGGACAGGGGGTTGGCAATGAGCAGTTCTTC. This encodes CASSRAVGQGVGNEQFF. Using reference TRBV28 and TRBJ2-1 for the parts outside the CDR3, the full variable domain is DVKVTQSSRYLVKRTGEKVFLECVQDMDHENMFWYRQDPGLGLRLIYFSYDVKMKEKGDIPEGYSVSREKKERFSLILESASTNQTSMYLCASSRAVGQGVGNEQFFGPGTRLTVL.

This clone was observed once. V and J are TRBV28 and TRBJ1-5; 10 positions match TRBD1. The CDR3 length is 18 residues. With 6 bases clipped from V and 5 bases from J, the junction kept 16 bases outside the gene matches. Per the germline V gene, CDR1 is MDHEN and CDR2 is SYDVKM. CDR3 region: CASSPLPSTGGLHQPQHF. For the CDR3, the DNA is TGTGCCAGCAGCCCCTTACCCTCGACAGGGGGCCTTCATCAGCCCCAGCATTTT.

V gene TRBV3-1 (or the pseudogene TRBV3-2) combines with J gene TRBJ2-2, with 7 bases identical to TRBD2. Germline CDR1 and CDR2: LGHDT and YNNKEL (reference sequence). The CDR3 spans 19 residues. V lost 0 bases, J lost 6 bases, and 16 bases stayed unmatched. This CDR3 reads CASSQEAEGVRGRAGELFF. CDR3 in DNA: TGTGCCAGCAGCCAAGAAGCGGAAGGGGTTCGAGGGAGGGCCGGGGAGCTGTTTTTT.

The chain couples TRBV5-1 to TRBJ1-2, with D unclear. Germline V gene data show CDR1 as SGHRS and CDR2 as YFSETQ. This CDR3 is 13 amino acids long. V lost 0 bases to trimming and J lost 1 base, with 4 bases between them. CDR3 in amino acids: CASSLVLNYGYTF. DNA of the CDR3: TGCGCCAGCAGCTTGGTCCTTAACTATGGCTACACCTTC.

V and J are TRBV2 and TRBJ2-1, with 12 bases aligning to TRBD2. CDR1 is SNHLY, CDR2 FYNNEI, per germline. The CDR3 is 16 amino acids. V was pared by 4 bases and J by 8 bases, with 9 bases of the junction left unmatched. The CDR3: CASSVLAGGRGDEQFF. CDR3 DNA sequence: TGTGCCAGCAGTGTCCTAGCGGGAGGGCGCGGCGATGAGCAGTTCTTC.

This chain joins TRBV5-4 and TRBJ2-7; 9 bases fit TRBD1. V was clipped by 0 bases and J by 5 bases; unmatched bases: 6. The CDR3 has 15 amino acids. The germline V gene has CDR1 SGHNT and CDR2 YYREEE (reference sequence). The CDR3 spells CASSLGGGQGHEQYF. CDR3 in DNA: TGTGCCAGCAGCTTGGGTGGGGGACAGGGCCACGAGCAGTACTTC.

The rearrangement uses TRBV7-2 and TRBJ1-5; 7 nucleotides align to TRBD1. Per germline, CDR1 SGHTA and CDR2 FQGNSA. The J segment lost 5 bases and the V segment lost 5 bases, leaving 9 bases of the junction unmatched. The CDR3 extends over 15 amino acids. CDR3 sequence reads: CASSPRDSSYQPQHF. The CDR3 bases are TGTGCCAGCAGCCCGCGGGACAGTTCCTATCAGCCCCAGCATTTT.